This TCR beta chain comes out of a study of T cell changes during pregnancy in multiple sclerosis. J gave up 5 bases and V 5 bases, and 7 bases lay outside the gene matches. Germline-derived CDR1 and CDR2 are SGHAT and FQNNGV. The CDR3 length is 14 residues. Sequencing used immunoSEQ multiplex PCR; TCRdb keeps in-frame clones, though not all of them. The data hold 40,000 or so clones, with around 90% observed a single time. The sequenced sample was CD8+ T cells from peripheral blood mononuclear cells, obtained in the third trimester of pregnancy. The sequence was obtained from a female donor with multiple sclerosis, enrolled in a pregnancy study. This chain uses TRBV11-2 with TRBJ2-3; the match to TRBD1 covers 7 bases. This CDR3 is CASSLLTGIDTQYF. As DNA, the CDR3 is TGTGCCAGCAGCCTGCTGACAGGGATAGATACGCAGTATTTT. Supplemented by reference TRBV11-2 and TRBJ2-3, the full variable domain reads EAGVAQSPRYKIIEKRQSVAFWCNPISGHATLYWYQQILGQGPKLLIQFQNNGVVDDSQLPKDRFSAERLKGVDSTLKIQPAKLEDSAVYLCASSLLTGIDTQYFGPGTRLTVL.